Listed here are 23 T cell receptor beta chains from one sample, sequenced in a study of blood T cell repertoires in COVID-19. Produced via immunoSEQ multiplex PCR; TCRdb's table is partial and in-frame only. The data contain approximately 89,000 clones, 70% to 90% of them seen just once; the ten biggest clones take up about 4.2%. The sequenced material came from peripheral blood. Receptors originate from a man between 65 and 85 years old with acute or convalescent COVID-19.

J is TRBJ2-3 and V is TRBV5-1; TRBD1 aligns across 11 bases. V shed 4 bases and J 3 bases; nucleotides not matched to a gene: 4. The CDR3 sequence is 15 residues long. CDR1 and CDR2 from the germline V gene are SGHRS and YFSETQ. CDR3 nucleotide sequence: TGCGCCAGCAGCATGGACAGGGGGCGGACAGATACGCAGTATTTT. Translated: CASSMDRGRTDTQYF.

This clone is medium-sized within its sample. The chain recombines TRBV7-2 with TRBJ2-7, with 8 bases fitting TRBD1. CDR3 length equals 15 residues. With 4 bases clipped from V and 0 bases from J, the junction kept 5 bases outside the gene matches. The germline CDR1 and CDR2 sequences are SGHTA and FQGNSA. For the CDR3, the DNA is TGTGCCAGCAGCTCCCGGGACAGGCACTCCTACGAGCAGTACTTC. Protein sequence: CASSSRDRHSYEQYF.

The chain uses TRBV9 and TRBJ2-1; 9 bases line up with TRBD2. J gave up 0 bases and V 0 bases, and 13 bases lay outside the gene matches. Per germline, CDR1 SGDLS and CDR2 YYNGEE. This CDR3 is built from 20 residues. CDR3: CASSVVPNSGGTSSYNEQFF. DNA of the CDR3: TGTGCCAGCAGCGTAGTTCCGAATAGCGGGGGAACCAGCTCCTACAATGAGCAGTTCTTC.

The chain uses TRBV5-5 and TRBJ2-7, with a possible D match to TRBD1 (6 bases). Trimming took off 0 bases at V and 4 bases at J, with 14 bases between the two ends. Germline V gene data show CDR1 as SGHKS and CDR2 as YYEKEE (reference sequence). The CDR3 is made up of 15 amino acids. CDR3 nucleotides: TGTGCCAGCAGCTTGGCCGCGACAGGCACTTACGAGCAGTACTTC. Its translation is CASSLAATGTYEQYF.

In DNA form, the CDR3 reads TGTGCCAGCAGCCTCCAGACAGGGGGCCAGGCCTACGAGCAGTACTTC. Encoded protein: CASSLQTGGQAYEQYF. The J gene is TRBJ2-7, the V gene TRBV7-2; 10 bases agree with TRBD1. The germline V gene encodes CDR1 SGHTA and CDR2 FQGNSA. There are 16 residues in the CDR3. The ends lost 5 bases at V and 2 bases at J; junction bases unmatched: 9.

The CDR3 DNA sequence: TGTGCCAGCGGGGGGGGCACCGGGGAGCTGTTTTTT. Translated, it gives CASGGGTGELFF. The V and J genes are TRBV6-5 and TRBJ2-2; 7 bases map to TRBD2. The CDR3 extends over 12 amino acids. Germline-derived CDR1 and CDR2 are MNHEY and SVGAGI. The V gene end was trimmed by 8 bases and the J gene end by 4 bases; junction bases not matched to a gene: 1.

This chain uses TRBV6-1 with TRBJ2-6; D perhaps matches TRBD2 (6 bases). Looked up from germline, CDR1 is MNHNS and CDR2 is SASEGT. Trimming stripped 2 bases from V and 2 bases from J, with 7 bases between. The CDR3 is 15 amino acids. The CDR3 bases are TGTGCCAGCAGTGAATCGGGGGCTGGGGCCAACGTCCTGACTTTC. Encoded protein: CASSESGAGANVLTF.

V gene TRBV11-2 combines with J gene TRBJ2-3; 13 nucleotides line up with TRBD2. The germline CDR1 and CDR2 sequences are SGHAT and FQNNGV. Trimming removed 3 bases from V and 1 base from J; junction bases left unmatched: 1. This CDR3 spans 16 amino acids. The CDR3 region has the DNA TGTGCCAGCAGCTTTGGGACTAGCGGGGGCACAGATACGCAGTATTTT. This translates into CASSFGTSGGTDTQYF.

This clone came up a few times. The chain employs TRBV11-2 and TRBJ1-5; 10 bases map to TRBD1. Germline CDR1 is SGHAT and CDR2 is FQNNGV. CDR3 size: 15 residues. With 3 bases clipped from V and 2 bases from J, the junction kept 1 base outside the gene matches. The CDR3 region is CASSFGTGGNQPQHF. DNA of the CDR3: TGTGCCAGCAGCTTTGGGACAGGGGGCAATCAGCCCCAGCATTTT.

V is TRBV19 and J is TRBJ2-2; 8 bases agree with TRBD1. The ends lost 6 bases at V and 1 base at J; junction bases unmatched: 7. Germline V gives CDR1 LNHDA, CDR2 SQIVND (reference sequence). CDR3 length: 16 amino acids. For the CDR3, the DNA is TGTGCCAGTAGGACCGACAGGGGTGGGAACACCGGGGAGCTGTTTTTT. It yields the protein CASRTDRGGNTGELFF.

The chain is built from TRBV19 and TRBJ2-1; TRBD2 might be the D (5 bases). The germline V and J ends were trimmed by 5 bases and 12 bases, with 20 bases remaining between them. This CDR3 contains 14 residues. The germline V gene encodes CDR1 LNHDA and CDR2 SQIVND (reference sequence). As DNA, the CDR3 is TGTGCCAGTAGTCACAGCGGAGGCTACAATTGGCAGTTCTTC. Translation: CASSHSGGYNWQFF. Drawing the rest from reference TRBV19 and TRBJ2-1, the complete variable domain is DGGITQSPKYLFRKEGQNVTLSCEQNLNHDAMYWYRQDPGQGLRLIYYSQIVNDFQKGDIAEGYSVSREKKESFPLTVTSAQKNPTAFYLCASSHSGGYNWQFFGPGTRLTVL.

The chain combines TRBV15 with TRBJ1-4; D may be TRBD1 (6 bases). Trimming removed 8 bases from V and 7 bases from J, with 20 bases in between. The CDR3 sequence is 15 residues long. Germline V CDR1 and CDR2: LNHNV, YYDKDF (reference sequence). The CDR3 nucleotides read TGTGCCACCCGAACCCTTGGGGGCTTAACTGAAAAACTGTTTTTT. As protein: CATRTLGGLTEKLFF.

This clone was found a few times. The CDR3 sequence is CASSVGQQETQYF. The CDR3 DNA is TGTGCCAGCAGCGTGGGACAGCAAGAGACCCAGTACTTC. V is TRBV9 and J is TRBJ2-5; 7 nucleotides line up with TRBD1. The germline gives CDR1 SGDLS, CDR2 YYNGEE. The CDR3 sequence is 13 residues long. V lost 2 bases and J lost 2; bases outside the gene matches: 0.

The chain links TRBV2 to TRBJ1-1; TRBD1 matches at 8 bases. J lost 1 base, V lost 6 bases, and 4 bases had no gene match. This CDR3 contains 14 residues. The germline gives CDR1 SNHLY, CDR2 FYNNEI. CDR3 loop: CASRRGQGNTEAFF. Here the CDR3 DNA reads TGTGCCAGCAGGCGAGGACAGGGGAACACTGAAGCTTTCTTT.

The chain joins TRBV4-2 to TRBJ2-3; 10 nucleotides match TRBD2. CDR3 size: 16 residues. Germline lookup yields CDR1 LGHNA and CDR2 YNFKEQ. V was clipped by 1 base and J by 4 bases; unmatched bases: 5. The CDR3 DNA sequence: TGTGCCAGCAGCCAAGCTGGAGCGGGGGGGCCAGATACGCAGTATTTT. It is translated as CASSQAGAGGPDTQYF.

This chain uses TRBV7-9 with TRBJ2-2; 8 positions match TRBD1. V dropped 4 bases and J dropped 1; count of bases not matched to a gene: 2. Germline CDR1 is SEHNR and CDR2 is FQNEAQ (reference sequence). The CDR3 is made up of 15 amino acids. CDR3 DNA: TGTGCCAGCAGCTCCGACAGGGGGAACACCGGGGAGCTGTTTTTT. Its protein is CASSSDRGNTGELFF.

This chain connects TRBV5-1 to TRBJ1-1, with 7 positions matching TRBD1. CDR1 is SGHRS, CDR2 YFSETQ, per germline. The J segment lost 8 bases and the V segment lost 0 bases, leaving 10 bases of the junction unmatched. The CDR3 spans 15 residues. As DNA, the CDR3 is TGCGCCAGCAGCTTGGGACAGGGTTTTCCATCCGAAGCTTTCTTT. This sequence encodes CASSLGQGFPSEAFF.

V is TRBV6-4 and J is TRBJ2-3; TRBD2 aligns across 10 bases. Losses at the gene ends were 5 bases for V and 1 base for J; bases not matched to a gene: 0. This CDR3 has 14 amino acids. CDR1 is MRHNA and CDR2 is SNTAGT in the germline V gene. The CDR3 protein is CASSTSGGTDTQYF. Written as DNA, the CDR3 is TGTGCCAGCAGTACTAGCGGGGGCACAGATACGCAGTATTTT.

J is TRBJ1-1 and V is TRBV6-6; TRBD1 matches 7 bases. The CDR3 has 14 amino acids. V shed 5 bases, J shed 4 bases, and the junction held 7 bases outside the gene matches. The germline gives CDR1 MNHNY, CDR2 SVGAGI (reference sequence). CDR3 nucleotide sequence: TGTGCCAGCAGTCAGACAGGGACTGGCACTGAAGCTTTCTTT. Its translation: CASSQTGTGTEAFF.

The rearrangement joins TRBV29-1 to TRBJ1-1; a weak D match, TRBD1 (5 bases). CDR1 is SQVTM and CDR2 is ANQGSEA in the germline V gene. The length of the CDR3 is 14 residues. Deletions cut 0 bases from V and 4 bases from J, with 12 bases between. Here the CDR3 reads CSVEDRATVTEAFF. In DNA form, the CDR3 reads TGCAGCGTTGAAGATCGGGCGACAGTCACTGAAGCTTTCTTT.

The V call is TRBV7-9, the J call TRBJ2-1; TRBD2 matches at 8 bases. J gave up 7 bases and V 1 base, and 9 bases lay outside the gene matches. Germline V gives CDR1 SEHNR, CDR2 FQNEAQ (reference sequence). This CDR3 comprises 16 residues. CDR3 nucleotides: TGTGCCAGCAGCTTAGACAGAGCGGGGGTAGCAAATGAGCAGTTCTTC. This encodes CASSLDRAGVANEQFF.

The V gene is TRBV5-1, the J gene TRBJ2-7; D might be TRBD1 (5 bases). The germline V gene has CDR1 SGHRS and CDR2 YFSETQ. The CDR3 is made up of 16 amino acids. The V end was cut by 7 bases, the J end by 3 bases, with 23 bases between. The chain's CDR3 is CASGNSPTDRFYEQYF. CDR3 in DNA: TGCGCCAGCGGCAACTCTCCGACAGACCGATTCTACGAGCAGTACTTC.

The DNA of the CDR3 is TGTGCCAGCAGCCAAGAGTCGGACAGGGCAAGAGATACGCAGTATTTT. Its translation: CASSQESDRARDTQYF. The chain joins TRBV3-1 (or the pseudogene TRBV3-2) to TRBJ2-3; 8 bases match TRBD1. V shed 0 bases and J 5 bases; nucleotides not matched to a gene: 7. Germline V CDR1 and CDR2: LGHDT, YNNKEL (reference sequence). This CDR3 has 16 amino acids.